The 13 T cell receptor beta chains given below trace back to one sample, sequenced in a study of control samples from healthy donors and cancer patients. Sequenced by immunoSEQ multiplex PCR; TCRdb stores in-frame clones only, minus some. In the table there are tens of thousands of clones, 93% of which are singletons. Material for sequencing was PBMCs. Source of these receptors: a woman in her thirties or forties with lung cancer.

V gene TRBV3-1 (or the pseudogene TRBV3-2) combines with J gene TRBJ2-1; D remains ambiguous. The V end was cut by 1 base, the J end by 10 bases, with 14 bases between. The CDR3 is 14 amino acids. Germline V lookup: CDR1 LGHDT, CDR2 YNNKEL (reference sequence). Here the CDR3 reads CASSQVEQAGEQFF. The DNA of the CDR3 is TGTGCCAGCAGCCAAGTTGAGCAGGCCGGGGAGCAGTTCTTC.

The chain combines TRBV6-6 with TRBJ2-1; TRBD1 might be the D (5 bases). V shed 4 bases and J shed 6 bases, with 13 bases lying between them. The CDR3 sequence is 14 residues long. Germline CDR1 is MNHNY and CDR2 is SVGAGI (reference sequence). CDR3 nucleotides: TGTGCCAGCAGTTGCTCGCCAGGGCTCAATGAGCAGTTCTTC. Its protein is CASSCSPGLNEQFF.

The chain carries TRBV18 and TRBJ2-2; 8 bases line up with TRBD2. V lost 1 base, J lost 6 bases, and 4 bases stayed unmatched. The V gene's germline CDR1 is KGHSH and CDR2 LQKENI. The CDR3 loop spans 15 amino acids. The CDR3 loop is CASSPLGLVAGELFF. In DNA, the CDR3 is TGTGCCAGCTCACCACTGGGACTAGTCGCCGGGGAGCTGTTTTTT.

The chain has TRBV27 and TRBJ1-2, with D unresolved. Germline CDR1 MNHEY, CDR2 SMNVEV (reference sequence). V dropped 6 bases and J dropped 7 bases, with 15 bases sitting between them. This CDR3 spans 13 amino acids. The CDR3 DNA reads as TGTGCCAGCAGGGACCCCGGGTTCGGTGGCTACACCTTC. This translates into CASRDPGFGGYTF.

The chain has TRBV9 and TRBJ2-7; possibly TRBD1 for D (5 bases). In germline, CDR1 is SGDLS, CDR2 YYNGEE. The CDR3 contains 15 residues. V was cut by 3 bases and J by 4 bases, with 17 bases left in between. CDR3 residues: CASSADQGSGYEQYF. The CDR3 nucleotides read TGTGCCAGCAGCGCAGACCAGGGTTCGGGTTACGAGCAGTACTTC.

The rearrangement links TRBV28 to TRBJ1-2; 9 bases map to TRBD1. Per the germline V gene, CDR1 is MDHEN and CDR2 is SYDVKM. The CDR3 spans 14 residues. With 5 bases clipped from V and 7 bases from J, the junction kept 8 bases outside the gene matches. The chain's CDR3 is CASSRDRAFSGYTF. CDR3 sequence (DNA): TGTGCCAGCAGTCGGGACAGGGCATTCTCTGGCTACACCTTC.

This chain connects TRBV19 to TRBJ1-2, with a possible D match to TRBD1 (6 bases). Trimming stripped 7 bases from V and 4 bases from J, with 19 bases between. Germline V gene data show CDR1 as LNHDA and CDR2 as SQIVND (reference sequence). The CDR3 consists of 15 residues. The DNA for the CDR3 is TGTGCCAGTACCCCGACAGGCTCGGAGGGCTATGGCTACACCTTC. Amino acid sequence: CASTPTGSEGYGYTF.

The chain carries TRBV5-1 and TRBJ2-5; the match to TRBD2 covers 13 bases. J gave up 5 bases and V 0 bases, and 4 bases lay outside the gene matches. The CDR3 runs 16 residues. CDR1 and CDR2 from the germline V gene are SGHRS and YFSETQ. The CDR3 coding sequence is TGCGCCAGCAGCTTGGGGGGACTAGCGGGGAAGGAGACCCAGTACTTC. The encoded protein is CASSLGGLAGKETQYF.

This chain links TRBV5-1 with TRBJ1-1, with D possibly being TRBD1 (6 bases). Trimming took 4 bases from V and 1 from J, leaving 14 bases between them. In germline, CDR1 is SGHRS, CDR2 YFSETQ. CDR3 size: 15 residues. The CDR3 bases are TGCGCCAGCAGCCCTACAGGGAGTGGGAACACTGAAGCTTTCTTT. Translation gives CASSPTGSGNTEAFF.

The chain combines TRBV19 with TRBJ1-4; TRBD1 might be the D (5 bases). Trimming pared 4 bases from V and 4 bases from J, leaving 19 bases between. The V gene's germline CDR1 is LNHDA and CDR2 SQIVND (reference sequence). This CDR3 spans 17 amino acids. The CDR3 region is CASSKITVSGGNEKLFF. For the CDR3, the DNA is TGTGCCAGTAGTAAGATTACGGTCTCCGGGGGTAATGAAAAACTGTTTTTT.

The rearrangement uses TRBV13 and TRBJ2-5; no definite D call. Germline V lookup: CDR1 PRHDT, CDR2 FYEKMQ (reference sequence). V lost 2 bases to trimming and J lost 0 bases, with 7 bases between them. The CDR3 is made up of 14 amino acids. In nucleotides, the CDR3 is TGTGCCAGCAGCTTAAAGGCGTACCAAGAGACCCAGTACTTC. Residues: CASSLKAYQETQYF.

The chain carries TRBV7-3 and TRBJ2-3; 9 bases line up with TRBD2. The CDR3 sequence is 15 residues long. With V trimmed by 1 base and J by 4 bases, 3 bases remained unmatched. Germline-derived CDR1 and CDR2 are SGHTA and FQGTGA. CDR3 loop: CASSLRAGGPDTQYF. The CDR3 DNA reads as TGTGCCAGCAGCTTAAGGGCGGGGGGGCCAGATACGCAGTATTTT.

The sample holds a few counts of this clone. V and J are TRBV28 and TRBJ1-2, with D perhaps TRBD1 (5 bases). Per germline, CDR1 MDHEN and CDR2 SYDVKM. Trimming removed 2 bases from V and 4 bases from J, with 23 bases in between. The CDR3 is 18 residues long. The CDR3 loop reads CASSLDEGTTVRVYGYTF. CDR3 DNA sequence: TGTGCCAGCAGTTTAGATGAGGGAACGACAGTCCGGGTCTATGGCTACACCTTC.